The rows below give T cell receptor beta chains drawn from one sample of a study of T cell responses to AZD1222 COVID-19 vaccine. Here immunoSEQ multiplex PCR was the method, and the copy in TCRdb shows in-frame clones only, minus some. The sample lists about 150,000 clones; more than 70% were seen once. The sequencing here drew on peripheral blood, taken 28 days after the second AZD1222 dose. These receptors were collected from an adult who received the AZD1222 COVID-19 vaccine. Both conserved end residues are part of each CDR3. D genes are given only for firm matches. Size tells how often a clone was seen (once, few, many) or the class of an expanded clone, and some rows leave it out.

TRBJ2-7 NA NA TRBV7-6 TGTGCCAGCAGCTCCCGAGGGGGGGACGAGCAGTACTTC CASSSRGGDEQYF
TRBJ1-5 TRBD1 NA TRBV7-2 TGTGCCAGCAGCCGTAGGGGGAACGGAAAAGGACAGGACCAGCATTTT CASSRRGNGKGQDQHF
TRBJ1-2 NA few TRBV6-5 TGTGCCAGCAGTCCGCGGCCACCGCGAGGTTGGCTATACACCTTC CASSPRPPRGWLYTF
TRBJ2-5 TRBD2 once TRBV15 TGTGCCACCAGCAGAGTTACCCCGGGACTAGCGGGGGCGCAAGAGACCCAGTACTTC CATSRVTPGLAGAQETQYF
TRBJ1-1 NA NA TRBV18 TGTGCCAGCTCACCCCAAGGGGTGAACACTGAAGCTTTCTTT CASSPQGVNTEAFF
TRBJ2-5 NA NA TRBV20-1 TGCAGTCTAATCGACAGAGAGACCCAGTACTTC CSLIDRETQYF
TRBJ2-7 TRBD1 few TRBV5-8 TGTGCCAGCAGCTTGGGTGACAGGGGCTACGAGCAGTACTTC CASSLGDRGYEQYF
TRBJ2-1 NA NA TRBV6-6 TGTGCCAGCAGTTACTCGTGGACGAAGATCAACAATGAGCAGTTCTTC CASSYSWTKINNEQFF
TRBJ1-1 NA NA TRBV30 TGTGCCTGGAGTTCCTACGGCGGGGCAGTGAACACTGAAGCTTTCTTT CAWSSYGGAVNTEAFF
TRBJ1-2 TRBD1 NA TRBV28 TGTGCCAGCAGTTCTTTTTCAGGGGGCAGTAACTATGGCTACACCTTC CASSSFSGGSNYGYTF
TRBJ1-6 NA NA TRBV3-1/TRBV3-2 TGTGCCAGCAGCCAAGATCGATCCCTTTTCGAGCGCTATAATTCACCCCTCCACTTT CASSQDRSLFERYNSPLHF
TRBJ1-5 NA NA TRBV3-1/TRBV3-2 TGTGCCAGCAGCCCTTGGCCGGGAGTGAGCAATCAGCCCCAGCATTTT CASSPWPGVSNQPQHF
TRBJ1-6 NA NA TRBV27 TGTGCCAGCAGTTTAGGCAGCCTCTCCTATAATTCACCCCTCCACTTT CASSLGSLSYNSPLHF
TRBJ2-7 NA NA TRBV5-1 TGCGCCAGCAGCTTGGCCGGCGGGTTAAGCTCCTACGAGCAGTACTTC CASSLAGGLSSYEQYF
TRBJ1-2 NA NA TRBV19 TGTGCCAGTAGTCCACAACGCGGTGGCTACACCTTC CASSPQRGGYTF
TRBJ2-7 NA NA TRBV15 TGTGCCACCAGCAGAGATCAGGGAGAGCAGTACTTC CATSRDQGEQYF
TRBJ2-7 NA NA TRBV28 TGTGCCAGCAGTTTATCGGTTTCCAATTCGGGGCCCGAGCAGTACTTC CASSLSVSNSGPEQYF
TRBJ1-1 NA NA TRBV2 TGTGCCAGCAGGGAGGCGAACACTGAAGCTTTCTTT CASREANTEAFF
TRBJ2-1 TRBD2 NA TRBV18 TGTGCCAGCTCACCCGGGACTAGGGGTTTTTTCAGGAATGAGCAGTTCTTC CASSPGTRGFFRNEQFF
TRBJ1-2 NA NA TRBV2 TGTGCCAGCAGGGGGACCTTCAACTATGGCTACACCTTC CASRGTFNYGYTF
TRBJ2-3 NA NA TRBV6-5 TGTGCCAGCAGTTATAAACTAGCCATAGATACGCAGTATTTT CASSYKLAIDTQYF
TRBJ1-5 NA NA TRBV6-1 TGTGCCAGCAGTGAAGTCCCCTATCAGCCCCAGCATTTT CASSEVPYQPQHF
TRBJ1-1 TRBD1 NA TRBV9 TGTGCCAGCAGCGTCGTCAGGGACAGGACCAATCGAGAAGCTTTCTTT CASSVVRDRTNREAFF
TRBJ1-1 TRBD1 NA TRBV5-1 TGCGCCAGCAGCTTGGGCTGGACAGGGCTAACTGAAGCTTTCTTT CASSLGWTGLTEAFF
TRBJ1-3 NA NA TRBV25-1 TGTGCCAGCAGTGACAGGGGCTCTGGAAACACCATATATTTT CASSDRGSGNTIYF